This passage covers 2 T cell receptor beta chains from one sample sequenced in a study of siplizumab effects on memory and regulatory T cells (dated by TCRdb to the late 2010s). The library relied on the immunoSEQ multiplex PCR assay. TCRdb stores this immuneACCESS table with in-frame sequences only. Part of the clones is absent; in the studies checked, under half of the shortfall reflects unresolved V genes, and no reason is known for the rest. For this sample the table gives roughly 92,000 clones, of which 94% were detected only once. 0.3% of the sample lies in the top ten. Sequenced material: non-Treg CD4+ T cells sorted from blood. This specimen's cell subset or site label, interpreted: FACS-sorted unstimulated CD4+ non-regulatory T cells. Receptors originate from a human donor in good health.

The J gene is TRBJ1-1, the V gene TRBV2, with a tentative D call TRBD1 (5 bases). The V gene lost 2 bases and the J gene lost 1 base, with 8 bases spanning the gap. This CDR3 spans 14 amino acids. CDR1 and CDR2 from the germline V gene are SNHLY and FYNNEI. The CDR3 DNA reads TGTGCCAGCAGTGAACAGGGTACGAACACTGAAGCTTTCTTT. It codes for CASSEQGTNTEAFF.

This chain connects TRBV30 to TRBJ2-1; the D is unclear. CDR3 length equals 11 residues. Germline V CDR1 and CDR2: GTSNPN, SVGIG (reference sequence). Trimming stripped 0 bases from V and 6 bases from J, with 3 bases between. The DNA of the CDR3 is TGTGCCTGGAGTGTAGCCAATGAGCAGTTCTTC. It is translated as CAWSVANEQFF.